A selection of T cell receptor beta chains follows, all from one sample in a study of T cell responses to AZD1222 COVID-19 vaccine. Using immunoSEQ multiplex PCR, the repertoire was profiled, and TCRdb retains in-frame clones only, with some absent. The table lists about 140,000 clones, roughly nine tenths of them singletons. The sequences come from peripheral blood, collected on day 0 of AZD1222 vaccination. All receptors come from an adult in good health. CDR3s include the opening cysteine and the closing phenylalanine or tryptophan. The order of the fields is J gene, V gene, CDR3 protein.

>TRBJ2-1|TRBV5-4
CASSLATWRGGYNEQFF
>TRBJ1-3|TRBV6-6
CACRGLERSSGNTIYF
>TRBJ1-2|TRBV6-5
CASSYSTTPGYGYTF
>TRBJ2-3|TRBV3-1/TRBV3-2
CASSPTTGSTDTQYF
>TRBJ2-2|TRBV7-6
CASSAGRGGRTGELFF
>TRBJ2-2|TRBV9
CASSALVGGELFF
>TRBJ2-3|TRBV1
CTSSQDWAGITDTQYF
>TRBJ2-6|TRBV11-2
CASSLWGVANVLTF
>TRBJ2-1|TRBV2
CASSVEDRVINEQFF
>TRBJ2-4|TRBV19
CASSIPSSGLAKNIQYF
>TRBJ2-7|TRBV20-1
CSGLAGEQYF
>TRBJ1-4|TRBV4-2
CASSQRYGAATNEKLFF
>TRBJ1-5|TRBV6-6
CASSQTSGAQPQHF
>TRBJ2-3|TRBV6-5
CASTKQGQGGDTQYF
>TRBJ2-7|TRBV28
CASSATVPLYEQYF
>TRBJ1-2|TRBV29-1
CSVDVGYGYTF
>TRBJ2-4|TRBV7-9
CASSFGTSDKNIQYF
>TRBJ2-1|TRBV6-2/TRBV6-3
CASSWLAHNEQFF
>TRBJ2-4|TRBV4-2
CASSQEVGGRAKNIQYF
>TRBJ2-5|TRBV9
CASSVGRTGVSAQYF
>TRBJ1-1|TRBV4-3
CASSQVLARTGGSEAFF
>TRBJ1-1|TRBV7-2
CASSLAGKKGAFF
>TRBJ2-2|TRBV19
CASSIDRLGLAAGELFF
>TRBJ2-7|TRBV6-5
CASSPGQTYEQYF
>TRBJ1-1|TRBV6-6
CASSTNGVMNTEAFF
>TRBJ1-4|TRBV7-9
CASSGHRGSSTNEKLFF
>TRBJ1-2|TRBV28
CASSLGGAGYTF
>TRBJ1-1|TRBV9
CASSGGFNTEAFF
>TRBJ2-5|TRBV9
CASSVGLAGLGETQYF
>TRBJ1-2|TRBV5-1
CASSLSGGRGYGYTF
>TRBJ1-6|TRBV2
CASSEIGRETPLHF
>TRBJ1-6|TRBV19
CASSTRDRNSPLHF
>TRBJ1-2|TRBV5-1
CASSLDGTAYGYTF
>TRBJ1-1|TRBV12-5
CASGLGRGTEAFF
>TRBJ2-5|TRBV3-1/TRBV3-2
CASSPQGQAGETQYF
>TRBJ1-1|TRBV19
CASRGSGQGITEAFF
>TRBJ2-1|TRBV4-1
CASSRGGDRGFRNEQFF
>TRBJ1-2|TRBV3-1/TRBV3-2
CASSQGLTRQGGSYGYTF
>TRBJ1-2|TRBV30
CAWSPPWQLDNYGYTF
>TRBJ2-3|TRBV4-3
CASSQEVRRVPTDTQYF
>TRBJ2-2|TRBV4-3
CASSRLAGGGNTGELFF
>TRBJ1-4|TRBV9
CASSVTGTGNEKLFF
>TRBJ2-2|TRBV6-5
CASSWDSSNTGELFF
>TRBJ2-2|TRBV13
CASSTGLADTGELFF
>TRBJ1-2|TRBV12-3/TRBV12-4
CASSRAFGYTF
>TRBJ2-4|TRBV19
CASRGTGKNIQYF
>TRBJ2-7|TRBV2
CASSWRERYEQYF
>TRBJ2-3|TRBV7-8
CASSLPSGRAADTQYF
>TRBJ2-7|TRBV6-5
CASSPRGLGRYEQYF
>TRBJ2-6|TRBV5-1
CASKWSGANVLTF
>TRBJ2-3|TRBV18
CASSPRTMDTQYF
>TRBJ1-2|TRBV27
CASRPDGHNYGYTF
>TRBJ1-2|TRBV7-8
CASSLDRTVTYYYGYTF
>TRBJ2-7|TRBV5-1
CASSLATGPDYEQYF
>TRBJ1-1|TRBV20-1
CSAGGNTEAFF